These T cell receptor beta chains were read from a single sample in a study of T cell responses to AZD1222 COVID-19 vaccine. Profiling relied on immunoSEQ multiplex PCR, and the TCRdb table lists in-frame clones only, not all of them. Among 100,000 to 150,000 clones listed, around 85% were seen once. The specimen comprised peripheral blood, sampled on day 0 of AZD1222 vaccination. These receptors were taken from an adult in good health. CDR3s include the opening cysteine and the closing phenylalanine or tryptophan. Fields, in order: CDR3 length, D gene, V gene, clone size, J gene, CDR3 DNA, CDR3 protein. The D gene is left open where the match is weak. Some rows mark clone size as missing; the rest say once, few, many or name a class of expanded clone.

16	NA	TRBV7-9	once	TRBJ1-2	TGTGCCAGCAGTTTCCCGACAGGACCTATTCAAAAAGGCTACACCTTC	CASSFPTGPIQKGYTF
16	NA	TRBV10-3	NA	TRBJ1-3	TGTGCCATCATGCGAAACCCAGGGGACTCTGGAAACACCATATATTTT	CAIMRNPGDSGNTIYF
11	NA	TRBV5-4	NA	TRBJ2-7	TGTGCCAGCAGCTCCGGCTACGAGCAGTACTTC	CASSSGYEQYF
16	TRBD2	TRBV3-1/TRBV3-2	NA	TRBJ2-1	TGTGCCAGCAGCCAAGGACAGTTACCCACGGGGGGTGAGCAGTTCTTC	CASSQGQLPTGGEQFF
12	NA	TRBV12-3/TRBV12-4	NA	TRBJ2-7	TGTGCCACCCGGGACACGGCCCAAGTGCAGTACTTC	CATRDTAQVQYF
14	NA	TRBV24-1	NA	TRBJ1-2	TGTGCCACCAGTGAACCCGACAGAGACTATGGCTACACCTTC	CATSEPDRDYGYTF
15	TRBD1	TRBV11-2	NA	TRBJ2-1	TGTGCCAGCAGCTTAGGACAGGGGAAGTACAATGAGCAGTTCTTC	CASSLGQGKYNEQFF
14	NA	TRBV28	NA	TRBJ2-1	TGTGCCAGCACCGGGACCAATCTCCTAGACGAGCAGTTCTTC	CASTGTNLLDEQFF
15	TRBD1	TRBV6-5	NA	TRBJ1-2	TGTGCCAGCAGCCGACGACAGGGACCTAACTATGGCTACACCTTC	CASSRRQGPNYGYTF
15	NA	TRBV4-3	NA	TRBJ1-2	TGCGCCAGCAGCCAAGAGGCGGAGGTTAACTATGGCTACACCTTC	CASSQEAEVNYGYTF
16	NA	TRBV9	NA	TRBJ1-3	TGTGCCAGCAGCCCAGAGCGACAGGCGGGAAGAAACACCATATATTTT	CASSPERQAGRNTIYF
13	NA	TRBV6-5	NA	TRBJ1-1	TGTGCCAGCAGTTCAGACAGACACACTGAAGCTTTCTTT	CASSSDRHTEAFF
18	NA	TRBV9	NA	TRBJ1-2	TGTGCCAGCAGCGCAAACTTTGGGGAAGACAGCACTAACTATGGCTACACCTTC	CASSANFGEDSTNYGYTF
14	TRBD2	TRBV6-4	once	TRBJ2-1	TGTGCCAGCAAGGCGGGGGTCTCCTACAATGAGCAGTTCTTC	CASKAGVSYNEQFF
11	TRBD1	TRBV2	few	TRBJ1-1	TGTGCCAGCCGGACAGGGACTGAAGCTTTCTTT	CASRTGTEAFF
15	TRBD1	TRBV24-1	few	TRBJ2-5	TGTGCCACCAGTGATTACGGACAGGCTGTGGAGACCCAGTACTTC	CATSDYGQAVETQYF
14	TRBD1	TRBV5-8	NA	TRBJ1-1	TGTGCCAGCAGCTTGGGGACAGGGGGCACTGAAGCTTTCTTT	CASSLGTGGTEAFF
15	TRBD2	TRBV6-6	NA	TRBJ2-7	TGTGCCAGCAGTAAGGGGAGGGGAAGCTCCTACGAGCAGTACTTC	CASSKGRGSSYEQYF
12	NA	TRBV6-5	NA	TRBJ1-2	TGTGCCAGCAGTTATAAGGACTATGGCTACACCTTC	CASSYKDYGYTF
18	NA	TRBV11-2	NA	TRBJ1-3	TGTGCCAGCAGCCCAGCACCCGGGACGAAAAGCTCTGGAAACACCATATATTTT	CASSPAPGTKSSGNTIYF
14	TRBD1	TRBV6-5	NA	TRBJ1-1	TGTGCCAGCAGTTACTGGGACAGGAACACTGAAGCTTTCTTT	CASSYWDRNTEAFF
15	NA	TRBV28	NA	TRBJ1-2	TGTGCCAGCAGCCCTCGCCCGGGGGTTGGCTATGGCTACACCTTC	CASSPRPGVGYGYTF
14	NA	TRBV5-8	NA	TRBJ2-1	TGTGCCAGCAGACCGGGACGAGCGTACAATGAGCAGTTCTTC	CASRPGRAYNEQFF
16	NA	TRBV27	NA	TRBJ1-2	TGTGCCAGCAGCGTGGCGGGGGGGAAGTACGGCTATGGCTACACCTTC	CASSVAGGKYGYGYTF
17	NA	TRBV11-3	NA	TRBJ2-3	TGTGCCAGCAGCTTTGGTTTAGGGCAGTCCGGCACAGATACGCAGTATTTT	CASSFGLGQSGTDTQYF
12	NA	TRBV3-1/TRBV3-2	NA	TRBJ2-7	TGTGCCAGCAGTGGATGGATCTACGAGCAGTACTTC	CASSGWIYEQYF
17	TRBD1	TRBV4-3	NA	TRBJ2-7	TGCGCCAGCAGCCAAGGCTCCCGGGACAGCGGTCTCTACGAGCAGTACTTC	CASSQGSRDSGLYEQYF
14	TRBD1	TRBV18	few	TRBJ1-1	TGTGCCAGCTCAACCTTCGACAGGGGGGCTGAAGCTTTCTTT	CASSTFDRGAEAFF
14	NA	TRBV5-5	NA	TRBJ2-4	TGTGCCAGCAGCTTGTCCTCAACGGTGAACATTCAGTACTTC	CASSLSSTVNIQYF
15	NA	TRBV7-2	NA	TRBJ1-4	TGTGCCAGCACACATGACGCCGCAACTAATGAAAAACTGTTTTTT	CASTHDAATNEKLFF
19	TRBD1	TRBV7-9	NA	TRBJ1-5	TGTGCCAGCAGCTTCTCGCGGTGGACTAACGACAGGGCCAATCAGCCCCAGCATTTT	CASSFSRWTNDRANQPQHF
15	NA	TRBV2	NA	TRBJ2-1	TGTGCCAGCAGTTTAGCGGCGAACTCCTACAATGAGCAGTTCTTC	CASSLAANSYNEQFF
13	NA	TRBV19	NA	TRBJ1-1	TGTGCCAGTAGTAGAGAGATGAACACTGAAGCTTTCTTT	CASSREMNTEAFF
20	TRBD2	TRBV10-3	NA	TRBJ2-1	TGTGCCATCAGTGAGTCGCGGGGACTAGCGGGGCCGAGCTCCTACAATGAGCAGTTCTTC	CAISESRGLAGPSSYNEQFF
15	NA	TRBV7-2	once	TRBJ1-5	TGTGCCAGCAGCTTTTCGCAGGGACCCAATCAGCCCCAGCATTTT	CASSFSQGPNQPQHF
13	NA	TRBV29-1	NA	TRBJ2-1	TGCAGCGTTGAAGTGACGGCCTACAATGAGCAGTTCTTC	CSVEVTAYNEQFF
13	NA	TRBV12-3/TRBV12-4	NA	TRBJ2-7	TGTGCCAGCAGTTTAGGGCAGAGCTACGAGCAGTACTTC	CASSLGQSYEQYF